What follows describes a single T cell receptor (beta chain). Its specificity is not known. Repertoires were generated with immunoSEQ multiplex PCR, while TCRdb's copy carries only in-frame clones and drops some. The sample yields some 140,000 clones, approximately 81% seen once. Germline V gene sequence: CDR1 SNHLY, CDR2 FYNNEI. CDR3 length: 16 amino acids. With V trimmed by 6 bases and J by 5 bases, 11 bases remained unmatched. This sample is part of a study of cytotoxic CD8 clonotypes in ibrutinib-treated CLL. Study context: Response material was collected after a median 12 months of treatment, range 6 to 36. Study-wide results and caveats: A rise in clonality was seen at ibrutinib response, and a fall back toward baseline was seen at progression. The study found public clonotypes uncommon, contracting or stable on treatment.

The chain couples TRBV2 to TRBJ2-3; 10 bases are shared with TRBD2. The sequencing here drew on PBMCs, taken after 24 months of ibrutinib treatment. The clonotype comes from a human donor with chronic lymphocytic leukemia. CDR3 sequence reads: CASSRTQRGGRDTQYF. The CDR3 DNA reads TGTGCCAGCAGCCGGACTCAGCGGGGGGGCAGAGATACGCAGTATTTT.